This T cell receptor (beta chain) was found in a study of T-cell memory formation after mild COVID-19. TCRdb re-derived calls from the 5' RACE reads in MiXCR, one entry per CDR3 protein. The sample carries just over 350,000 distinct CDR3 sequences, around 14% recorded once. Germline trimming cut 6 bases from V and 1 base from J; bases unmatched to any gene: 7. Germline CDR1 is SNHLY and CDR2 is FYNNEI. The CDR3 loop spans 15 amino acids. What was sequenced was PBMCs or a T cell subset sorted from them (not recorded which). This clonotype originated in a man between 18 and 29 years old who had mild COVID-19 (a few samples of this study predate the infection). Cell type and time point are not known. The rearrangement uses TRBV2 and TRBJ2-3; TRBD1 aligns across 7 bases. CDR3 DNA sequence: TGTGCCAGCAGAGCCACAGGGGACGGCACAGATACGCAGTATTTT. Translating it yields CASRATGDGTDTQYF.